These 30 T cell receptor beta chains came from one sample sequenced in a study of identical twins. MiXCR was run by TCRdb on the 5' RACE reads, yielding one entry per CDR3 protein. This table holds fewer than 450,000 distinct CDR3 sequences, roughly 10% found once. The material sequenced was naive T cells sorted from blood. The receptors come from a woman between 50 and 59 years old in good health.

The table lists this clonotype with many counts. CDR3 nucleotide sequence: TGTGCCAGCAGCCTCGGACAGTCCTACAATGAGCAGTTCTTC. Translating it yields CASSLGQSYNEQFF. V is TRBV5-5 and J is TRBJ2-1; TRBD1 might be the D (6 bases). Between the trimmed V and J ends, which lost 4 bases and 1 base, there was a span of 9 bases. This CDR3 is built from 14 residues. CDR1 and CDR2 (germline): SGHKS, YYEKEE (reference sequence).

The rearrangement links TRBV12-3 or TRBV12-4 to TRBJ2-5; 8 bases agree with TRBD1. The CDR3 runs to 15 residues. Trimming took 4 bases from V and 3 from J; bases not matched to a gene: 7. The chain's CDR3 is CASSSASTGEETQYF. The CDR3 DNA is TGTGCCAGCAGTTCCGCCTCGACAGGGGAAGAGACCCAGTACTTC.

The chain has TRBV5-1 and TRBJ1-1, with TRBD1 matching 8 bases. V was pared by 3 bases and J by 6 bases, with 10 bases of the junction left unmatched. CDR3 size: 15 residues. Germline assignment: CDR1 SGHRS and CDR2 YFSETQ. CDR3 loop: CASSSGQGLVSEAFF. The DNA for the CDR3 is TGCGCCAGCAGCTCCGGACAGGGTTTGGTTTCTGAAGCTTTCTTT. The full variable domain, completed using reference TRBV5-1 and TRBJ1-1, is KAGVTQTPRYLIKTRGQQVTLSCSPISGHRSVSWYQQTPGQGLQFLFEYFSETQRNKGNFPGRFSGRQFSNSRSEMNVSTLELGDSALYLCASSSGQGLVSEAFFGQGTRLTVV.

This clonotype was picked up a small number of times. The chain carries TRBV27 and TRBJ2-1, with D hard to call. Germline CDR1 MNHEY, CDR2 SMNVEV (reference sequence). The CDR3 length is 15 residues. The V and J ends lost 4 bases and 8 bases respectively, with 18 bases between them. CDR3 nucleotide sequence: TGTGCCAGCAGTTCACCTTGGGATGGTCAGGATGAGCAGTTCTTC. It codes for CASSSPWDGQDEQFF.

In its sample, this clonotype was seen once. The chain recombines TRBV12-3 or TRBV12-4 with TRBJ2-7; D gene ambiguous. V was clipped by 5 bases and J by 2 bases, with 16 bases between them. The CDR3 totals 15 residues. The chain's CDR3 is CASSLGEDVTYEQYF. As DNA, the CDR3 is TGTGCCAGCAGTCTAGGTGAGGACGTAACCTACGAGCAGTACTTC.

The sample holds many counts of this clonotype. The chain couples TRBV12-3 or TRBV12-4 to TRBJ1-1, with D hard to call. The CDR3 has 15 residues. V was pared by 5 bases and J by 1 base, with 14 bases between. The CDR3 loop is CASSRVPSGNTEAFF. The CDR3 DNA reads TGTGCCAGCAGTCGCGTGCCCTCCGGGAACACTGAAGCTTTCTTT.

This clonotype was recorded at least ten times. This sequence joins TRBV11-2 and TRBJ2-7, with 9 bases that match TRBD2. This CDR3 is built from 16 residues. Losses at the gene ends were 1 base for V and 6 bases for J; bases not matched to a gene: 10. Germline CDR1 reads SGHAT; CDR2 reads FQNNGV. CDR3 sequence: CASSLATSGWRVEQYF. Written as DNA, the CDR3 is TGTGCCAGCAGCTTAGCCACTAGCGGGTGGAGAGTCGAGCAGTACTTC. Based on the CDR3 plus reference TRBV11-2 and TRBJ2-7, the full variable domain is EAGVAQSPRYKIIEKRQSVAFWCNPISGHATLYWYQQILGQGPKLLIQFQNNGVVDDSQLPKDRFSAERLKGVDSTLKIQPAKLEDSAVYLCASSLATSGWRVEQYFGPGTRLTVT.

The chain has TRBV14 and TRBJ2-1; possible D gene TRBD2, 5 bases. Germline-derived CDR1 and CDR2 are SGHDN and FVKESK. Trimming took off 4 bases at V and 0 bases at J, with 10 bases between the two ends. The CDR3 is made up of 15 amino acids. CDR3 DNA sequence: TGTGCCAGCAGCCCGCTAGCTAGCTCCTACAATGAGCAGTTCTTC. Translation: CASSPLASSYNEQFF.

This clonotype showed up just once. The conserved final phenylalanine or tryptophan is absent from the CDR3, which likely points to a read error. The chain recombines TRBV6-1 with TRBJ2-1; D perhaps matches TRBD1 (6 bases). Trimming took 3 bases from V and 9 from J, leaving 18 bases between them. CDR1 is MNHNS, CDR2 SASEGT, per germline. The CDR3 consists of 15 residues. Written as DNA, the CDR3 is TGTGCCAGCAGTGACATTCGGACAGCTTACGCTGAGCAGTTCTCC. It specifies CASSDIRTAYAEQFS.

The chain uses TRBV24-1 and TRBJ2-3; 7 nucleotides match TRBD1. The ends lost 7 bases at V and 3 bases at J; junction bases unmatched: 3. Germline values: CDR1 KGHDR, CDR2 SFDVKD. This CDR3 has 13 residues. The CDR3 region has the DNA TGTGCCACCAGCGGGACAGTTACAGATACGCAGTATTTT. Encoded protein: CATSGTVTDTQYF.

This clonotype was seen more than once but under ten times. This chain links TRBV15 with TRBJ2-5; D unresolved. From germline, CDR1 is LNHNV and CDR2 YYDKDF (reference sequence). V lost 0 bases and J lost 2, with 10 bases in between. This CDR3 is 15 amino acids long. The CDR3 reads CATSRDWQEQETQYF. Here the CDR3 DNA reads TGTGCCACCAGCAGAGATTGGCAGGAACAAGAGACCCAGTACTTC.

This clonotype showed up just a few times. This chain links TRBV28 with TRBJ2-3; 7 bases agree with TRBD1. Germline V gene data show CDR1 as MDHEN and CDR2 as SYDVKM. This CDR3 comprises 14 residues. V shed 6 bases, J shed 0 bases, and the junction held 3 bases outside the gene matches. As DNA, the CDR3 is TGTGCCAGCAGGGAACAGGGGAGCACAGATACGCAGTATTTT. Its protein is CASREQGSTDTQYF.

This clonotype was recorded many times. The chain recombines TRBV5-1 with TRBJ1-1, with D possibly matching TRBD1 (6 bases). CDR1 SGHRS and CDR2 YFSETQ come from the germline V gene. This CDR3 contains 15 residues. Trimming shortened V by 4 bases and J by 3 bases, and 16 bases separated the two germline ends. The CDR3 spells CASSRGATAYTEAFF. CDR3 DNA sequence: TGCGCCAGCAGCCGGGGGGCGACAGCCTACACTGAAGCTTTCTTT.

The rearrangement joins TRBV11-2 to TRBJ2-3, with 9 bases aligning to TRBD2. With V trimmed by 0 bases and J by 7 bases, 5 bases remained unmatched. Germline CDR1 and CDR2: SGHAT and FQNNGV. CDR3 length equals 15 residues. CDR3 DNA: TGTGCCAGCAGCTTAGAAGGCGGGAGGGTGCATACGCAGTATTTT. Protein: CASSLEGGRVHTQYF.

In this sample, this clonotype turned up a few times. V usage is TRBV5-1 and J usage is TRBJ1-1, with a possible D match to TRBD1 (6 bases). V dropped 2 bases and J dropped 3 bases, with 11 bases sitting between them. The germline V gene has CDR1 SGHRS and CDR2 YFSETQ. The CDR3 loop spans 14 amino acids. The CDR3 region is CASSFSGQDTEAFF. Written as DNA, the CDR3 is TGCGCCAGCAGCTTTTCGGGACAAGACACTGAAGCTTTCTTT.

This clonotype was observed a few times. The chain is built from TRBV27 and TRBJ2-2; TRBD1 agrees at 9 bases. CDR3 length equals 16 residues. Germline V gene data show CDR1 as MNHEY and CDR2 as SMNVEV (reference sequence). The trim removed 5 bases at V and 5 bases at J, leaving 9 bases unmatched. The CDR3 region is CASSIHGQGKTGELFF. The DNA for the CDR3 is TGTGCCAGCAGTATTCACGGACAGGGGAAGACCGGGGAGCTGTTTTTT.

This clonotype has only a few counts. The genes are TRBV20-1 and TRBJ1-6; D perhaps matches TRBD1 (6 bases). The CDR3 spans 14 residues. From germline, CDR1 is DFQATT and CDR2 SNEGSKA (reference sequence). V lost 0 bases and J 9 bases, leaving 12 bases between the germline ends. The CDR3 region has the DNA TGCAGTGCTAGAGATGACAGGAGCGGTTCACCCCTCCACTTT. Its protein is CSARDDRSGSPLHF.

Written as DNA, the CDR3 is TGTGCCAGCAGCTTTCAGTCCCGGGGCGGAACTGAAGCTTTCTTT. Its translation is CASSFQSRGGTEAFF. V and J are TRBV5-5 and TRBJ1-1, with D tentatively TRBD1 (5 bases). Germline CDR1 SGHKS, CDR2 YYEKEE (reference sequence). V was cut by 2 bases and J by 5 bases, with 16 bases left in between. The CDR3 runs 15 residues.

V is TRBV5-1 and J is TRBJ2-3; TRBD2 aligns across 8 bases. The V and J ends lost 4 bases and 4 bases, in that order; junction bases with no gene match: 14. The CDR3 consists of 17 residues. Germline CDR1 and CDR2: SGHRS and YFSETQ. The CDR3 is CASSPGLAWRGPDTQYF. In DNA form, the CDR3 reads TGCGCCAGCAGCCCCGGACTAGCCTGGCGTGGCCCAGATACGCAGTATTTT.

The chain is built from TRBV29-1 and TRBJ2-1; D is ambiguous. The CDR3 is 13 residues long. Trimming took off 8 bases at V and 7 bases at J, with 18 bases between the two ends. Germline loops: CDR1 SQVTM, CDR2 ANQGSEA. The CDR3 protein is CSLWAPLRNEQFF. CDR3 nucleotide sequence: TGCAGCTTGTGGGCTCCCCTTCGGAATGAGCAGTTCTTC.

The V gene is TRBV11-2, the J gene TRBJ2-1; TRBD2 agrees at 12 bases. V was pared by 3 bases and J by 2 bases, with 5 bases of the junction left unmatched. In germline, CDR1 is SGHAT, CDR2 FQNNGV. CDR3 length equals 17 residues. CDR3 amino acids: CASSFGLAGNPYNEQFF. The DNA for the CDR3 is TGTGCCAGCAGCTTTGGACTAGCGGGAAATCCCTACAATGAGCAGTTCTTC.

V is TRBV19 and J is TRBJ2-4; D is uncertain. The CDR3 contains 11 residues. CDR1 LNHDA and CDR2 SQIVND come from the germline V gene (reference sequence). V dropped 6 bases and J dropped 7 bases, with 7 bases sitting between them. The DNA of the CDR3 is TGTGCCAGTAGGATTTCGAACATTCAGTACTTC. Protein product: CASRISNIQYF. Filled out from reference TRBV19 and TRBJ2-4, the complete variable domain reads DGGITQSPKYLFRKEGQNVTLSCEQNLNHDAMYWYRQDPGQGLRLIYYSQIVNDFQKGDIAEGYSVSREKKESFPLTVTSAQKNPTAFYLCASRISNIQYFGAGTRLSVL.

This clonotype was counted at least ten times. The chain uses TRBV12-3 or TRBV12-4 and TRBJ2-2, with a possible D match to TRBD1 (5 bases). V was shortened by 5 bases and J by 4 bases, with 11 bases between the two germline ends. This CDR3 comprises 14 residues. The CDR3 nucleotides are TGTGCCAGCAGTACGTACAGGACCACCGGGGAGCTGTTTTTT. Protein: CASSTYRTTGELFF.

The CDR3 DNA sequence: TGTGCCAGCACCCCCCGAGTAGCGGAGGCCTACTACGAGCAGTACGTC. Amino acid sequence: CASTPRVAEAYYEQYV. The genes are TRBV2 and TRBJ2-7, with a possible D match to TRBD2 (6 bases). V was cut by 7 bases and J by 3 bases, with 22 bases left in between. The CDR3 has 16 amino acids. Germline CDR1 is SNHLY and CDR2 is FYNNEI.

This clonotype has a handful of counts. The V and J genes are TRBV20-1 and TRBJ2-7; possibly TRBD2 for D (6 bases). Trimming pared 1 base from V and 2 bases from J, leaving 12 bases between. This CDR3 spans 14 amino acids. Germline V gives CDR1 DFQATT, CDR2 SNEGSKA (reference sequence). The CDR3 spells CSARGGDSTYEQYF. The DNA of the CDR3 is TGCAGTGCTAGAGGAGGGGACTCTACCTACGAGCAGTACTTC.

The chain joins TRBV28 to TRBJ2-7, with D tentatively TRBD2 (5 bases). CDR3 length: 16 residues. Germline CDR1 MDHEN, CDR2 SYDVKM. Trimming cost V 8 bases and J 9 bases, with 29 bases left between them. The DNA of the CDR3 is TGTGCCAGCGGCCTTCTCACGGGGTCCCGATCACCGAGGCAGTACTTC. Translation: CASGLLTGSRSPRQYF.

This clonotype has a handful of counts. The V call is TRBV20-1, the J call TRBJ2-1; possible D gene TRBD2, 5 bases. Germline V CDR1 and CDR2: DFQATT, SNEGSKA (reference sequence). The CDR3 is 16 amino acids. V was pared by 0 bases and J by 0 bases, with 12 bases between. CDR3 bases: TGCAGTGCTAGAGATGATTCCGGGATCTCCTACAATGAGCAGTTCTTC. This translates into CSARDDSGISYNEQFF.

This clonotype was counted a few times. The chain recombines TRBV14 with TRBJ2-5, with D possibly being TRBD2 (6 bases). CDR1 and CDR2 from the germline V gene are SGHDN and FVKESK. The CDR3 spans 14 residues. V shed 8 bases and J shed 2 bases, with 15 bases lying between them. The DNA of the CDR3 is TGTGCCAGCGCGGATTGGCGGGGTCAAGAGACCCAGTACTTC. It translates to CASADWRGQETQYF. The variable domain in full, with the rest retrieved from reference TRBV14 and TRBJ2-5, is EAGVTQFPSHSVIEKGQTVTLRCDPISGHDNLYWYRRVMGKEIKFLLHFVKESKQDESGMPNNRFLAERTGGTYSTLKVQPAELEDSGVYFCASADWRGQETQYFGPGTRLLVL.

The chain carries TRBV7-9 and TRBJ2-5, with a weak D call TRBD1 (5 bases). V was pared by 2 bases and J by 0 bases, with 10 bases between. Germline V lookup: CDR1 SEHNR, CDR2 FQNEAQ (reference sequence). The CDR3 loop spans 15 amino acids. This CDR3 reads CASSLRRQHQETQYF. The CDR3 nucleotides are TGTGCCAGCAGCTTACGTCGACAGCACCAAGAGACCCAGTACTTC.

The genes are TRBV4-2 and TRBJ2-2; D ambiguous. The germline V gene encodes CDR1 LGHNA and CDR2 YNFKEQ. Trimming left V 3 bases short and J 6 bases short, with 11 bases between. This CDR3 has 14 amino acids. As DNA, the CDR3 is TGTGCCAGCAGCCAGTACCTAGGAGCCGGGGAGCTGTTTTTT. This sequence encodes CASSQYLGAGELFF.